These T cell receptor beta chains were read from a single sample in a study of cytomegalovirus exposure and HLA in healthy donors. Assay used: immunoSEQ multiplex PCR; TCRdb lists only in-frame clones, some missing. In the table there are about 160,000 clones, about four fifths of which are singletons. Sequenced sample: PBMCs. The receptors come from a woman aged 45-65 years in good health and CMV-seropositive. Both conserved end residues are part of each CDR3. Each record gives: clone size, V gene, J gene, D gene, CDR3 DNA, CDR3 protein. A D gene is named only where the DNA matches it firmly. Only part of the rows carry a size: once, few, many, or a class if the clone is expanded.

-	TRBV6-6	TRBJ2-3	-	TGTGCCAGCAGTTACTCTCAGGGAAGGGATACGCAGTATTTT	CASSYSQGRDTQYF
once	TRBV7-2	TRBJ1-6	TRBD1	TGTGCCAGCAGCCCCGGGACAGGGTTTAATTCACCCCTCCACTTT	CASSPGTGFNSPLHF
-	TRBV7-9	TRBJ1-2	-	TGTGCCAGCAGCGAAACATCACGCGGCCGGGACTATGGCTACACCTTC	CASSETSRGRDYGYTF
-	TRBV5-5	TRBJ1-4	TRBD1	TGTGCCAGCAGCCGCCGGACGGGACAGGGCTATGAAAAACTGTTTTTT	CASSRRTGQGYEKLFF
-	TRBV27	TRBJ2-7	TRBD2	TGTGCCAGCAGTCCATCCGGCCTAGCGGGAGCCGCCTACGAGCAGTACTTC	CASSPSGLAGAAYEQYF
few	TRBV18	TRBJ1-6	-	TGTGCCAGCTCACCCAGACAGGAGCCTAATAATTCACCCCTCCACTTT	CASSPRQEPNNSPLHF
-	TRBV7-9	TRBJ1-6	TRBD1	TGTGCCAGCAGCATGAAACAGGGGCGAGGATCACCCCTCCACTTT	CASSMKQGRGSPLHF
once	TRBV19	TRBJ1-2	-	TGTGCCAGTAGTGTCCCACGAGGAGGCTACACCTTC	CASSVPRGGYTF
few	TRBV23-1	TRBJ2-7	TRBD2	TGCGCCAGCACCTTAAAAAGCGGGAGGGCGTACGAGCAGTACTTC	CASTLKSGRAYEQYF
few	TRBV6-5	TRBJ2-5	-	TGTGCCAGCAGTTACGACTCCCCAGAGACCCAGTACTTC	CASSYDSPETQYF
-	TRBV6-5	TRBJ2-3	-	TGTGCCAGCAGTATAGGGGTTGGAGATACGCAGTATTTT	CASSIGVGDTQYF
-	TRBV7-8	TRBJ2-7	TRBD2	TGTGCCAGCAGCTTTAGCGGGACGAGCTCCTACGAGCAGTACTTC	CASSFSGTSSYEQYF
-	TRBV7-2	TRBJ1-2	TRBD1	TGTGCCAGCAGCTCAGCAAAGGGGGCGCACGGCACCTTC	CASSSAKGAHGTF
few	TRBV9	TRBJ1-2	TRBD1	TGTGCCAGCTTGACAGGGGGGTATGGCTACACCTTC	CASLTGGYGYTF
-	TRBV28	TRBJ1-2	-	TGTGCCAGCAGTTTTCGGGATTATGGCTACACCTTC	CASSFRDYGYTF
-	TRBV4-3	TRBJ2-2	-	TGCGCCAGCAGCCGGACAGTCGATTCCGGGGAGCTGTTTTTT	CASSRTVDSGELFF
-	TRBV4-2	TRBJ2-7	-	TGTGCCAGCAGCCCCCTCCCCGGGGTCTCCCACGAGCAGTACTTC	CASSPLPGVSHEQYF
-	TRBV28	TRBJ2-7	TRBD2	TGTGCCAGCAGCCCCCCGAGGCTAGCGGGCCCCTGGGGGGAGCAGTACTTC	CASSPPRLAGPWGEQYF
-	TRBV7-3	TRBJ2-1	TRBD2	TGTGCCAGCAGCATCCGGACTAGCGGGATCAATGAGCAGTTCTTC	CASSIRTSGINEQFF
-	TRBV4-2	TRBJ2-7	TRBD1	TGTGCCAGCAGCCAGAGACAGGGGTTTGACGAGCAGTACTTC	CASSQRQGFDEQYF